This T cell receptor beta chain is from a study of siplizumab effects on memory and regulatory T cells. Germline-derived CDR1 and CDR2 are MDHEN and SYDVKM. V gave up 7 bases and J gave up 11 bases; unmatched junction bases: 14. This CDR3 region has 14 residues. Method: immunoSEQ multiplex PCR; TCRdb's copy keeps in-frame clones and lacks some. The profile shows 90,000 to 120,000 clones, more than 85% of them singletons. V is TRBV28 and J is TRBJ1-1; 9 positions match TRBD1. This clonotype was obtained from a human donor in good health. Some clones in this sample may be carry-over from other donors' samples. What was sequenced was CD4+ T cells sorted from blood. The CDR3 loop reads CASNSGTGNNGAFF. The CDR3 nucleotides read TGTGCCAGCAATTCCGGGACAGGGAATAATGGGGCTTTCTTT.